The entry below describes one T cell receptor beta chain. Its antigen is undetermined. This CDR3 spans 14 amino acids. The table came from immunoSEQ multiplex PCR; TCRdb's copy has only in-frame clones and leaves some out. The data show fewer than 15,000 clones, around 85% seen once. Specified time point: cycle 4 day 1 (C4D1), after more than five weeks of nivolumab. Patients all relapsed after autologous stem cell transplantation, and there was variation in brentuximab vedotin exposure. Thawed PBMCs yielded CD4+ T cells through magnetic negative selection. The sample is drawn from a study of PD-1 blockade in classical Hodgkin lymphoma. Study results and caveats: Complete responders matched newly diagnosed patients in baseline diversity. Repertoire difference causes, possibly disease activity or prior therapy, remain undefined.

The V and J genes are TRBV21-1 and TRBJ2-3; the tabulated D call, TRBD1, remains unverified against the DNA. TRBV21-1 represents a pseudogene. The input for sequencing was CD4+ T cells from blood, taken before the fourth cycle of nivolumab. This TCR was recovered from a human donor with classical Hodgkin lymphoma. The CDR3 protein is CASSPEQGTDTQYF. The DNA of the CDR3 is TGTGCCAGCAGCCCCGAACAAGGCACAGATACGCAGTATTTT.